The rows below give T cell receptor beta chains drawn from one sample of a study of CD8 T cells in ankylosing spondylitis. Each CDR3 protein gets one entry after TCRdb re-called the 5' RACE reads with MiXCR. The sample contains about 840,000 distinct CDR3 sequences, 12% of which appear only once. The sequenced material came from blood, either unsorted or a sorted T cell fraction (not recorded which). The receptors derive from a male donor with ankylosing spondylitis. Each CDR3 is given with its conserved first and last residue. The D gene is left open where the match is weak. Expanded clones get a size class; other rows say once, few or many, or leave the size out.

d_call j_call cdr3_length clone_size v_call cdr3_aa cdr3_nt
NA TRBJ1-4 16 NA TRBV7-9 CASSEITGTPDEKLFF TGTGCCAGCAGCGAGATCACCGGGACTCCGGATGAAAAACTGTTTTTT
NA TRBJ2-4 14 NA TRBV5-1 CASSLLTAKNIQYF TGCGCCAGCAGCTTACTGACTGCCAAAAACATTCAGTACTTC
TRBD1 TRBJ2-5 16 NA TRBV11-2 CASSLGFRGPEETQYF TGTGCCAGCAGCCTCGGCTTCAGGGGGCCGGAAGAGACCCAGTACTTC
NA TRBJ2-3 13 NA TRBV29-1 CSVLDSDPDTQYF TGCAGCGTTCTGGATAGCGATCCAGATACGCAGTATTTT
NA TRBJ1-6 15 NA TRBV12-3/TRBV12-4 CASSRNRANNSPLHF TGTGCCAGCAGTCGAAACAGGGCTAATAATTCACCCCTCCACTTT
NA TRBJ1-5 15 few TRBV10-3 CAISDVLRGDQPQHF TGTGCCATCAGTGACGTATTAAGGGGAGATCAGCCCCAGCATTTT
NA TRBJ1-5 16 few TRBV18 CASSPRGLGGNQRQHF TGTGCCAGCTCACCCCGGGGCCTCGGGGGGAATCAGCGCCAGCATTTT
NA TRBJ1-5 13 NA TRBV20-1 CSARASGGQPQHF TGCAGTGCTAGAGCGTCAGGTGGCCAGCCCCAGCATTTT
NA TRBJ2-7 14 NA TRBV4-2 CASSQVGFGTEQYF TGTGCCAGCAGCCAAGTAGGGTTTGGGACCGAGCAGTACTTC
TRBD1 TRBJ1-5 14 many TRBV29-1 CSVSGTGGHQPQHF TGCAGCGTCTCGGGGACAGGTGGACATCAGCCCCAGCATTTT
TRBD1 TRBJ2-7 14 many TRBV10-3 CAISDQGQGSEQYF TGTGCCATCAGTGATCAGGGACAGGGAAGTGAGCAGTACTTC
NA TRBJ2-7 11 many TRBV18 CASSGTYEQYF TGTGCCAGCTCCGGGACCTACGAGCAGTACTTC
TRBD2 TRBJ2-1 15 NA TRBV7-3 CASSLRTSGGWEQFF TGTGCCAGCAGCTTAAGGACTAGCGGGGGTTGGGAGCAGTTCTTC
NA TRBJ2-5 13 NA TRBV20-1 CSATDVNSETQYF TGCAGTGCTACGGACGTTAATTCAGAGACCCAGTACTTC
NA TRBJ1-1 14 NA TRBV29-1 CSVDYRVKQTEAFF TGCAGCGTTGACTATCGGGTTAAGCAAACTGAAGCTTTCTTT
NA TRBJ2-5 17 NA TRBV4-3 CASSQALARNWGETQYF TGCGCCAGCAGCCAAGCTCTAGCGCGAAATTGGGGAGAGACCCAGTACTTC
TRBD2 TRBJ2-1 15 NA TRBV7-3 CASSLIGGAPEEQFF TGTGCCAGCAGCTTAATCGGGGGGGCCCCTGAGGAGCAGTTCTTC
TRBD2 TRBJ2-5 17 few TRBV24-1 CATSDSRQRGIVGTQYF TGTGCCACCAGTGACTCGCGGCAGCGGGGGATTGTCGGGACCCAGTACTTC
NA TRBJ2-7 15 NA TRBV5-1 CASSPFSAGTYEQYF TGCGCCAGCAGCCCTTTCTCAGCAGGTACCTACGAGCAGTACTTC
NA TRBJ2-3 14 few TRBV29-1 CSVHQRGSTDTQYF TGCAGCGTTCACCAGAGGGGTAGCACAGATACGCAGTATTTT
NA TRBJ2-2 16 few TRBV27 CASSPRQRLNTGELFF TGTGCCAGCAGTCCAAGGCAGAGACTTAACACCGGGGAGCTGTTTTTT